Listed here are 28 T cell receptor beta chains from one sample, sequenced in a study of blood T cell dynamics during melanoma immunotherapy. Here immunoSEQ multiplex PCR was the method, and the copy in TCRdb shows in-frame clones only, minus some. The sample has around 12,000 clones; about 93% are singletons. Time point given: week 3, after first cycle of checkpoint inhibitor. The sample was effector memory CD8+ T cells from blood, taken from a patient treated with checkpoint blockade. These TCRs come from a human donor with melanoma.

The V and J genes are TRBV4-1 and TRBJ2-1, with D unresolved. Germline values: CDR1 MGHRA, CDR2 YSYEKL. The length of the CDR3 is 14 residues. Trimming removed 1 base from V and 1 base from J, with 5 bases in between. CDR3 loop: CASSQGWSYNEQFF. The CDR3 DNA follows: TGCGCCAGCAGCCAAGGTTGGTCCTACAATGAGCAGTTCTTC.

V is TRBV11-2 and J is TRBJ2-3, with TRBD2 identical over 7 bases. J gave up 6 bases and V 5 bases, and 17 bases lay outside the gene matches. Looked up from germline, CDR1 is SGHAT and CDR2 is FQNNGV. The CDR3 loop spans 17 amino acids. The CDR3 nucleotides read TGTGCCAGCAGCGACTGGACTAGAGATGACCGGGAGGATACGCAGTATTTT. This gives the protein CASSDWTRDDREDTQYF.

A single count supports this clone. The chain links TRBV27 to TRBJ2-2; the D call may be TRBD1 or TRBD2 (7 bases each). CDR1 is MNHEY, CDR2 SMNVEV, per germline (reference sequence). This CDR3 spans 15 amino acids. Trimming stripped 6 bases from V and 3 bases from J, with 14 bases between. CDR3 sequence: CASSPGGADTGELFF. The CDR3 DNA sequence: TGTGCCAGCAGCCCAGGGGGGGCGGACACCGGGGAGCTGTTTTTT.

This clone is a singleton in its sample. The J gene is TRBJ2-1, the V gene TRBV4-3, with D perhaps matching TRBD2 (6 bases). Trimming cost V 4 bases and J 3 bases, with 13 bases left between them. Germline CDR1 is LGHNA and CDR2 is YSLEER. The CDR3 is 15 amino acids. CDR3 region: CASSPQGGDYNEQFF. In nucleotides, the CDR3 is TGCGCCAGCAGCCCTCAAGGCGGGGACTACAATGAGCAGTTCTTC.

The CDR3 protein is CASSSTGRSGNTIYF. In DNA form, the CDR3 reads TGTGCCAGCAGCTCGACAGGGAGGTCTGGAAACACCATATATTTT. The chain couples TRBV7-9 to TRBJ1-3; TRBD1 matches 7 bases. V lost 4 bases and J lost 1; bases outside the gene matches: 4. Germline CDR1 is SEHNR and CDR2 is FQNEAQ (reference sequence). The CDR3 has 15 residues.

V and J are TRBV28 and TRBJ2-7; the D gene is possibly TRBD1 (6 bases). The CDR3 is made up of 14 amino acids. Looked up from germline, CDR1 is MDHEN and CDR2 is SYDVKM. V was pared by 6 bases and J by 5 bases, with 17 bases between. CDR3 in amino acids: CASSKDRPRHEQYF. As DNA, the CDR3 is TGTGCCAGCAGCAAGGACAGACCTAGACACGAGCAGTACTTC.

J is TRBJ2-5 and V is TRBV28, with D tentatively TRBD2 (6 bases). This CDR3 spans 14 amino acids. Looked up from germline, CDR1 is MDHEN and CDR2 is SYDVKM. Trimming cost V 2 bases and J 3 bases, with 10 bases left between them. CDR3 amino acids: CASSLRGTEETQYF. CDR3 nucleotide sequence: TGTGCCAGCAGTTTACGGGGGACGGAAGAGACCCAGTACTTC.

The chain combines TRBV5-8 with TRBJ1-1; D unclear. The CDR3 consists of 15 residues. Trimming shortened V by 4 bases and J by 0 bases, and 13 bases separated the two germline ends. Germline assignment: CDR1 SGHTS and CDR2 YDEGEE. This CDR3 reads CASSLDRTLNTEAFF. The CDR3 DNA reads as TGTGCCAGCAGCCTCGACCGTACCTTGAACACTGAAGCTTTCTTT.

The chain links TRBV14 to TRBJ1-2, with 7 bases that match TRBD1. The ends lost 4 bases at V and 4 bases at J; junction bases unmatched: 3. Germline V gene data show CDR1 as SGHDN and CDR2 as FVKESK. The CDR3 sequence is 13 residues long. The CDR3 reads CASSPRTGYGYTF. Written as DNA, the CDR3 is TGTGCCAGCAGCCCTCGGACAGGCTATGGCTACACCTTC.

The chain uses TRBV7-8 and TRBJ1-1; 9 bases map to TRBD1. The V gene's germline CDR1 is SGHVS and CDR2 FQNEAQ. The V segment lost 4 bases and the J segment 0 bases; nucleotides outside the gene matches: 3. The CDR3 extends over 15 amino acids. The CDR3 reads CASSSGTGMNTEAFF. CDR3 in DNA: TGTGCCAGCAGCTCCGGGACAGGGATGAACACTGAAGCTTTCTTT. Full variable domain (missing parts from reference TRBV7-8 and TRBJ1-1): GAGVSQSPRYKVAKRGQDVALRCDPISGHVSLFWYQQALGQGPEFLTYFQNEAQLDKSGLPSDRFFAERPEGSVSTLKIQRTQQEDSAVYLCASSSGTGMNTEAFFGQGTRLTVV.

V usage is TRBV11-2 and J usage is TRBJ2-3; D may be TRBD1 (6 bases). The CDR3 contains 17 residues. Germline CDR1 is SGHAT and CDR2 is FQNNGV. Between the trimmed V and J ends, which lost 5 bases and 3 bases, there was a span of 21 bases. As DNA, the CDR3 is TGTGCCAGCAGCAATAGTGTCGGCAGGGGAATAACAGATACGCAGTATTTT. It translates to CASSNSVGRGITDTQYF.

The DNA of the CDR3 is TGCAGCGTTGTGGCTAGCGAACCTGCGGAGCTGTTTTTT. It yields the protein CSVVASEPAELFF. The J gene is TRBJ2-2, the V gene TRBV29-1; D is perhaps TRBD2 (6 bases). The CDR3 is 13 amino acids. Germline loops: CDR1 SQVTM, CDR2 ANQGSEA. V was clipped by 4 bases and J by 10 bases, with 16 bases between them.

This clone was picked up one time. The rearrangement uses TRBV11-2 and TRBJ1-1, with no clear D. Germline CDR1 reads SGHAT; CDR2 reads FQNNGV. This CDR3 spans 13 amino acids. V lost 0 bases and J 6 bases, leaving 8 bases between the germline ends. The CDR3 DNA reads TGTGCCAGCAGCTTAGACTGGTCCGCTGAAGCTTTCTTT. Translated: CASSLDWSAEAFF.

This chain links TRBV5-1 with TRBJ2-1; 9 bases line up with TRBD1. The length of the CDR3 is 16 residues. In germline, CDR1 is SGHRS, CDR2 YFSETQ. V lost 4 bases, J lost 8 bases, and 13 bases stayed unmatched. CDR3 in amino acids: CASSGIPGQGWDEQFF. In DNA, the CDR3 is TGCGCCAGCAGCGGGATACCGGGACAGGGATGGGATGAGCAGTTCTTC.

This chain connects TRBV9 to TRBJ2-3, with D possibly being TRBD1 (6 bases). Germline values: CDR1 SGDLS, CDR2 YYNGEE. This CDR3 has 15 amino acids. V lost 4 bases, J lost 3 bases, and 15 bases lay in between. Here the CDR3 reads CASSPQQGSTDTQYF. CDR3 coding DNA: TGTGCCAGCAGCCCACAACAGGGTTCAACAGATACGCAGTATTTT. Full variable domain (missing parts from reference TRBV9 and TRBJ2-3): DSGVTQTPKHLITATGQRVTLRCSPRSGDLSVYWYQQSLDQGLQFLIQYYNGEERAKGNILERFSAQQFPDLHSELNLSSLELGDSALYFCASSPQQGSTDTQYFGPGTRLTVL.

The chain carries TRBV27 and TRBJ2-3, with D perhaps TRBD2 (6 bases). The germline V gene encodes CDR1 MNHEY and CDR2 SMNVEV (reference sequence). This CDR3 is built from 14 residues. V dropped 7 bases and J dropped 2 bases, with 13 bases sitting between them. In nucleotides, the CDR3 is TGTGCCAGCATCCCGGCGGGACCCACAGATACGCAGTATTTT. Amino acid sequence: CASIPAGPTDTQYF.

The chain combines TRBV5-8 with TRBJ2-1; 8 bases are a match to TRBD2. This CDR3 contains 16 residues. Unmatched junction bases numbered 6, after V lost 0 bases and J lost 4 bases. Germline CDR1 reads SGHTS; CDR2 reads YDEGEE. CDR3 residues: CASSLVPSGLYNEQFF. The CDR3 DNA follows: TGTGCCAGCAGCTTGGTGCCTAGCGGGTTATACAATGAGCAGTTCTTC.

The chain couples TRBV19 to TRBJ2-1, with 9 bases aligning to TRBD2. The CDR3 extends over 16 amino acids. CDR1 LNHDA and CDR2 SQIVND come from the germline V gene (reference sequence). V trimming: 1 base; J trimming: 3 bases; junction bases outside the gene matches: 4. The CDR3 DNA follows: TGTGCCAGTAGTATAGGGGCTAGCGGGATCTACAATGAGCAGTTCTTC. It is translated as CASSIGASGIYNEQFF. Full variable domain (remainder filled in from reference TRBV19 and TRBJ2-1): DGGITQSPKYLFRKEGQNVTLSCEQNLNHDAMYWYRQDPGQGLRLIYYSQIVNDFQKGDIAEGYSVSREKKESFPLTVTSAQKNPTAFYLCASSIGASGIYNEQFFGPGTRLTVL.

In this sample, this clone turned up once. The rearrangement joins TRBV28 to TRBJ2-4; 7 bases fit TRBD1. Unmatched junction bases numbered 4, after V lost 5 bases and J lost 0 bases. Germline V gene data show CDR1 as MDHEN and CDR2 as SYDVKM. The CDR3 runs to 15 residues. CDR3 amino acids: CASSPDREAKNIQYF. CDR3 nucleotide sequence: TGTGCCAGCAGTCCAGACAGGGAAGCCAAAAACATTCAGTACTTC.

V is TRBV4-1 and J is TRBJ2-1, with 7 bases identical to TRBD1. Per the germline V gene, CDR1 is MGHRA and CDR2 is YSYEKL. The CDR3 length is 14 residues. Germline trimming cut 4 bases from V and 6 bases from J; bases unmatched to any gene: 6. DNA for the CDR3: TGCGCCAGCAGCCGCAAAACAGGGGTCAATGAGCAGTTCTTC. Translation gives CASSRKTGVNEQFF.

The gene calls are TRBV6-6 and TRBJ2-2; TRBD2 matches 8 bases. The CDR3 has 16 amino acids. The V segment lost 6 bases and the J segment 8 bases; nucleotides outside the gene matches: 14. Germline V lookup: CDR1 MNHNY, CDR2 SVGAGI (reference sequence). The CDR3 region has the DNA TGTGCCAGCAGCAAAACCGGGACTAGTCTCCGAGGGGAGCTGTTTTTT. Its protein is CASSKTGTSLRGELFF.

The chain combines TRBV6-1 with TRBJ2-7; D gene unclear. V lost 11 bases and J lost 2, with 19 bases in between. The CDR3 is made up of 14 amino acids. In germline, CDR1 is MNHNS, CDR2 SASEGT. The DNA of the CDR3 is TGTGCCCTATCCGCAGACTCACGCCCCTACGAGCAGTACTTC. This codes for CALSADSRPYEQYF.

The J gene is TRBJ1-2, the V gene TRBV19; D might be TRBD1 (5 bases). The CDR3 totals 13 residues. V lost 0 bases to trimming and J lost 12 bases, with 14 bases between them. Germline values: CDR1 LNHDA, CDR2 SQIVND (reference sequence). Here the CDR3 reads CASSIDPAGSNTF. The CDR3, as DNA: TGTGCCAGTAGTATAGATCCCGCAGGGTCGAACACCTTC.

The CDR3 region has the DNA TGTGCCAGCAGTTACCACAGCGCCTACGAGCAGTACTTC. Residues: CASSYHSAYEQYF. The chain recombines TRBV6-5 with TRBJ2-7; no clear D gene. The CDR3 consists of 13 residues. The V end was cut by 2 bases, the J end by 2 bases, with 7 bases between. The germline V gene encodes CDR1 MNHEY and CDR2 SVGAGI.

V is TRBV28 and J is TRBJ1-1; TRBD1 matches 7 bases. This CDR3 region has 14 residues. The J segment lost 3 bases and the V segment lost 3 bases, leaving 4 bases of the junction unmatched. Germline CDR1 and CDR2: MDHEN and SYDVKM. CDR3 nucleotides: TGTGCCAGCAGTTTGCCAGGGGGGGACACTGAAGCTTTCTTT. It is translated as CASSLPGGDTEAFF.

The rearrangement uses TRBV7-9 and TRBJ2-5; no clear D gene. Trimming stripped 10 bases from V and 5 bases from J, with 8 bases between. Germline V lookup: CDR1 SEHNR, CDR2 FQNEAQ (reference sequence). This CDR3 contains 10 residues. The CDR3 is CAIKMETQYF. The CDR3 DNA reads TGTGCCATCAAAATGGAGACCCAGTACTTC.

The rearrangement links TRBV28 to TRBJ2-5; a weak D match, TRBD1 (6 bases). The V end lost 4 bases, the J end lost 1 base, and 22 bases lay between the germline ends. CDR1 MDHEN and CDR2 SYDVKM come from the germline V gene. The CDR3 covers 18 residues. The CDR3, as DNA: TGTGCCAGCAGTTCCCCGGGACAAAGATGGCCCTCCCAAGAGACCCAGTACTTC. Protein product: CASSSPGQRWPSQETQYF.

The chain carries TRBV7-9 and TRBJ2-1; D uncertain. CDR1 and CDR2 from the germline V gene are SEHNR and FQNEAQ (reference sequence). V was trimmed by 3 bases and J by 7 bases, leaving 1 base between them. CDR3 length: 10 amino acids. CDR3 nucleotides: TGTGCCAGCAGCTTTAATGAGCAGTTCTTC. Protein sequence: CASSFNEQFF.